This T cell receptor (beta chain) emerged from a study of blood T cell repertoires in COVID-19 (dated by TCRdb to 2019 to 2021). For context, the study as a whole: The collaborator samples originated in the United States, Italy and Spain and spanned the acute and convalescent phases of COVID-19. Where available, HLA class I and class II types were obtained from metadata supplied by the sample provider rather than from assay-based typing. Deeply sampled blood TCRbeta repertoires from subjects exposed to, actively infected with, or recovered from COVID-19 were included in the dataset. The samples were drawn from the first 160 participants of the ongoing ImmuneRACE study and from about 1,200 subjects provided by 6 global collaborators. A freely available public database, intended as a resource for researchers studying the immune response to SARS-CoV-2, is where the repertoires were released. The prospective study material was composed of cDNA or gDNA derived from T cells, B-cell-depleted T cells, or PBMCs. The sample metadata nearly always contained a de-identified subject ID, COVID-19 status, age in years and sex.

TCRbeta CDR3 regions were amplified from genomic DNA using the immunoSEQ Assay, a bias-controlled multiplex PCR. In the original analysis: Within the assay, amplification of reference gene primers was used to estimate how many nucleated cells each sample contained. To quantify the absolute abundance of each unique TCRbeta CDR3 rearrangement, sequence reads were collapsed and filtered. For each sample, productive Simpson clonality was calculated by taking the square root of Simpson's diversity index across productive rearrangements. TCRdb re-hosts the immuneACCESS table, in-frame sequences only. Its copies lack some clones; in the studies checked, an unresolved V gene accounts for under half of them, and the cause for the rest is not known. Clonal size and the V and J genes are those of that table, whereas D and trimming came from the DNA. Within this sample are approximately 260,000 clones, with around 90% of them counted one time only. 2.1% of the sample comes from the top ten.

General study outcomes and caveats: The amount of clinical and demographic metadata varied by source and participant and was provided uncurated.

A note on this clone: Its antigen is still unknown. No quality values exist for individual bases; no much larger clone is one base distant.

V lost 0 bases and J lost 1 base, and the count of bases not matched to a germline gene is 2. Reading the germline V gene gives CDR1 ENHRY and CDR2 SYGVKD. The CDR3 covers 17 residues, taking in both the cysteine and the phenylalanine. Only CDR3 DNA remains: 51 bases, in frame from the first base. In Seattle, one collaborating source enrolled patients while the infection was active and tracked those patients longitudinally over the course of disease. Whole blood was collected in K2EDTA tubes by collaborating institutions according to the institutions' own protocols. Collaborator samples were shipped for TCRbeta analysis as frozen whole blood, isolated PBMCs, or DNA extracted from either sample type.

This sequence uses TRBV10-3 and TRBJ1-4, with 10 bases matching TRBD1. This clonotype originated in a woman aged 55-69 years with COVID-19, enrolled during active disease. Sequenced input: peripheral blood. The CDR3 in this case is CAISESGQGGTNEKLFF. The DNA reads as follows: TGTGCCATCAGTGAGTCCGGACAGGGGGGAACTAATGAAAAACTGTTTTTT.